The clone carrying this T cell receptor beta chain was recorded many times. Its matching antigen is unknown. This sample stems from a study of T-cell reconstitution after alpha-beta-depleted transplantation in children. Study-level results: Most T-cell counts and diversity one year after the transplant came from T cells that were newly produced. As was reported, about two months after transplant, alpha-beta T cells came from several hundred expanded graft clones.

It was with unique molecular identifiers that the TCRbeta library was prepared. TCRdb re-derived calls from the PCR reads in MiXCR, one entry per CDR3 protein. The sample lists about 460,000 distinct CDR3 sequences, roughly 10% occurring once. This CDR3 spans 16 amino acids. V shed 3 bases and J shed 0 bases, with 15 bases lying between them. Per the germline V gene, CDR1 is SGHRS and CDR2 is YFSETQ. The sequence was collected from a child aged 2 to 15 with inherited bone marrow failure, due to receive a stem cell transplant. Sequencing used PBMCs, obtained before TCRalphabeta/CD19-depleted stem cell transplant. This chain uses TRBV5-1 with TRBJ1-1; TRBD1 might be the D (5 bases). This CDR3 reads CASSSGGGFMNTEAFF. CDR3 nucleotides: TGCGCCAGCAGCTCCGGTGGGGGATTCATGAACACTGAAGCTTTCTTT.